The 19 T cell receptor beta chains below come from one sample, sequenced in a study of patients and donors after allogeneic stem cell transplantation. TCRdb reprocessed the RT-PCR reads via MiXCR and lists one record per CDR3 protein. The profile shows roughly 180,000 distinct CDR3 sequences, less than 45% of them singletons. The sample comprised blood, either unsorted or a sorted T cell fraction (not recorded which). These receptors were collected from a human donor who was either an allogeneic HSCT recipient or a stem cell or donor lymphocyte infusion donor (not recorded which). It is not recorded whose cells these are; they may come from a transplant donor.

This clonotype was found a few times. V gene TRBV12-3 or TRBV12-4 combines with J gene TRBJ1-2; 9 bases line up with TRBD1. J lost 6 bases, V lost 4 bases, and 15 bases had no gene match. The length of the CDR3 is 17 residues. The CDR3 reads CASSSLRRDRDSDGYTF. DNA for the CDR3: TGTGCCAGCAGTTCGCTCCGGAGGGACAGGGATTCTGATGGCTACACCTTC.

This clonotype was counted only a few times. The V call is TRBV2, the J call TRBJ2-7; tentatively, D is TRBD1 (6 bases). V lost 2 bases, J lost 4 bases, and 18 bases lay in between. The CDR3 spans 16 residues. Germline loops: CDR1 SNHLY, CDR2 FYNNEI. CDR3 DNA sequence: TGTGCCAGCAGTGAAATGAGCATGGGGGCTAGGTACGAGCAGTACTTC. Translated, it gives CASSEMSMGARYEQYF.

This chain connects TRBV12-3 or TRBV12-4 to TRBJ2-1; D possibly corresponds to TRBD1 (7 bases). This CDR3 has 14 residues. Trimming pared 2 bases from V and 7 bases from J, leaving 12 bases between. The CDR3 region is CASSLFSGGNEQFF. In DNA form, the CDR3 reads TGTGCCAGCAGTTTATTTTCAGGGGGGAATGAGCAGTTCTTC.

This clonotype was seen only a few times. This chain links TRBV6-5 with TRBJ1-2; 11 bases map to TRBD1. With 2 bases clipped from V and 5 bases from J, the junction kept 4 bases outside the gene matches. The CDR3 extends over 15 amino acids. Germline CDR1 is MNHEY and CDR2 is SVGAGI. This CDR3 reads CASSYGTGGRYGYTF. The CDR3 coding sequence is TGTGCCAGCAGTTACGGGACAGGGGGAAGGTATGGCTACACCTTC.

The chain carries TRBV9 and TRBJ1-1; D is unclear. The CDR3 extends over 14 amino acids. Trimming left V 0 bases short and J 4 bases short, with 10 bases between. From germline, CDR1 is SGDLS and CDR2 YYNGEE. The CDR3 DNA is TGTGCCAGCAGCGTAGCTGGGAGGGCCACTGAAGCTTTCTTT. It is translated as CASSVAGRATEAFF.

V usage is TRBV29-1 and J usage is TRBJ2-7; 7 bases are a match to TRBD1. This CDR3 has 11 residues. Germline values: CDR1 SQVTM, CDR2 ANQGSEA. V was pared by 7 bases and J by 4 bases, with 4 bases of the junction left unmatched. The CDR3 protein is CSGNRGYEQYF. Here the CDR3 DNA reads TGCAGCGGAAACAGGGGATACGAGCAGTACTTC.

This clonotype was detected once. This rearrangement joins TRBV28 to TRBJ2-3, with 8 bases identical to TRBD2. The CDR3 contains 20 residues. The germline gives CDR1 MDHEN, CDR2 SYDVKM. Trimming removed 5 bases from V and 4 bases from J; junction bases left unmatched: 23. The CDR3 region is CASSPTRLGGRKRGSDTQYF. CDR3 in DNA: TGTGCCAGCAGTCCTACCCGACTGGGCGGGAGGAAACGCGGCTCAGATACGCAGTATTTT.

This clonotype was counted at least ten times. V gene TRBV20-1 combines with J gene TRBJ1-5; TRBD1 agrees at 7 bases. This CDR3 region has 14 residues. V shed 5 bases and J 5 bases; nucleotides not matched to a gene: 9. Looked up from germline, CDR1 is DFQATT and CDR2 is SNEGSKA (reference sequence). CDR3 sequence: CSASRDSKDQPQHF. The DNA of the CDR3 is TGCAGTGCTTCTCGGGACAGTAAGGATCAGCCCCAGCATTTT.

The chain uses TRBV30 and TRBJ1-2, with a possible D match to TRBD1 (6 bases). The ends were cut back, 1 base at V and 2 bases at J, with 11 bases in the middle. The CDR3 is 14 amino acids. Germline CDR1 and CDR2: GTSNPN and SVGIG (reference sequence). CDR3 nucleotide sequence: TGTGCCTGGAGTGGATGGGGGCTGAACTATGGCTACACCTTC. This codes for CAWSGWGLNYGYTF.

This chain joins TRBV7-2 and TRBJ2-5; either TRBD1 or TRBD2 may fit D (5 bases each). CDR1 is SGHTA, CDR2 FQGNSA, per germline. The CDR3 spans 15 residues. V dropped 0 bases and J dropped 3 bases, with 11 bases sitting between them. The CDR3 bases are TGTGCCAGCAGCTTAGCTGGGACGATCGAAGAGACCCAGTACTTC. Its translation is CASSLAGTIEETQYF.

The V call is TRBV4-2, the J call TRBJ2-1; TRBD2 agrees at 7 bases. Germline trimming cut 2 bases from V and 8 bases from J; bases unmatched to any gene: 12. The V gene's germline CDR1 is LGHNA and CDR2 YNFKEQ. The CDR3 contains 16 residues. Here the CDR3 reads CASSQPGTKVGHEQFF. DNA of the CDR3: TGTGCCAGCAGCCAACCCGGGACTAAGGTCGGCCATGAGCAGTTCTTC.

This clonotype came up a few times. This chain's CDR3 is CASSLGRRLSETQYF. In nucleotides, the CDR3 is TGTGCCAGCAGTTTAGGGAGACGGCTTTCGGAGACCCAGTACTTC. V and J are TRBV28 and TRBJ2-5; weak D call: TRBD2 (5 bases). The CDR3 sequence is 15 residues long. V was trimmed by 2 bases and J by 5 bases, leaving 15 bases between them. Germline lookup yields CDR1 MDHEN and CDR2 SYDVKM.

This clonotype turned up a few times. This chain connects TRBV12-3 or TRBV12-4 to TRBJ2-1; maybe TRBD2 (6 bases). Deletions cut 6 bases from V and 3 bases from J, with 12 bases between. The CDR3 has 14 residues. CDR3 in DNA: TGTGCCAGCAGCCACGGGACTTTCTACAATGAGCAGTTCTTC. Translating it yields CASSHGTFYNEQFF.

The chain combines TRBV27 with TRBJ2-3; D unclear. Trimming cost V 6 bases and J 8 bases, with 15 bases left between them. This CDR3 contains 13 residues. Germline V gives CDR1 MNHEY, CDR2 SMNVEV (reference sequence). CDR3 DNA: TGTGCCAGCAGCCGTGATGGAGTAGTTACGCAGTATTTT. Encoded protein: CASSRDGVVTQYF.

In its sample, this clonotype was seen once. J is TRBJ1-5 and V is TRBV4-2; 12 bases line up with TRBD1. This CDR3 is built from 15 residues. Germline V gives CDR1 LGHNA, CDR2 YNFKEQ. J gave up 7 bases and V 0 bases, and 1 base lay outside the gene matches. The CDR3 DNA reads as TGTGCCAGCAGCCAAGATGGGACAGGGGGCCAGCCCCAGCATTTT. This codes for CASSQDGTGGQPQHF.

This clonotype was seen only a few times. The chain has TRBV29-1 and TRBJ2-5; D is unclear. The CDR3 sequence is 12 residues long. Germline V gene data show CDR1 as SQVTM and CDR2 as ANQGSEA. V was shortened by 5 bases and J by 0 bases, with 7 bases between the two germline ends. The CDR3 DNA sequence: TGCAGCGTTAACCGGGACCAAGAGACCCAGTACTTC. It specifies CSVNRDQETQYF.

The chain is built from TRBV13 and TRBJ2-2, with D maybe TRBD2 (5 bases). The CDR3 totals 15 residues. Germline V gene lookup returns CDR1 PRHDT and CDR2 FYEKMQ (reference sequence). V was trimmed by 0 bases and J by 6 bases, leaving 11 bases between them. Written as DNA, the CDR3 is TGTGCCAGCAGCTTAGGACTAGTTGAGGCCGGGGAGCTGTTTTTT. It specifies CASSLGLVEAGELFF.

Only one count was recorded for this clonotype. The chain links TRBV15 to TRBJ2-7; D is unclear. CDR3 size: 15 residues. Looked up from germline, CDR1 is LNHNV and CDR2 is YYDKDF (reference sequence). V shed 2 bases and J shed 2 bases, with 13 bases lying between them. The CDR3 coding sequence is TGTGCCACCAGCAGATACCCCGGTAGTACCTACGAGCAGTACTTC. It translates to CATSRYPGSTYEQYF.

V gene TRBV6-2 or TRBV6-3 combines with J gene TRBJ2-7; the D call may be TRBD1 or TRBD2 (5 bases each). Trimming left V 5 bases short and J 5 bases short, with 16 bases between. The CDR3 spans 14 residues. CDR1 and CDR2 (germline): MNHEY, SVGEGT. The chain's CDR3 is CASSLAGEGHEQYF. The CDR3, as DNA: TGTGCCAGCAGTCTAGCAGGAGAGGGACACGAGCAGTACTTC.